The clone carrying this TCR beta chain appeared many times. These data belong to a study of T cells after yellow fever vaccination. The germline CDR1 and CDR2 sequences are SGHRS and YFSETQ. Trimming cost V 2 bases and J 5 bases, with 14 bases left between them. This CDR3 is 15 amino acids long. A 5'RACE template-switching step, the method used to make TCR cDNA, added a universal primer site and UMIs. TCRdb re-derived calls from the 5' RACE reads in MiXCR, one entry per CDR3 protein. The repertoire includes some 390,000 distinct CDR3 sequences, under 7.5% of them detected once, and 15% sits in the top ten.

This clonotype was sampled from a man aged 25-40 years who received the YFV17D yellow fever vaccine. Material: PBMCs, obtained 5 days after the yellow fever booster vaccination. The gene calls are TRBV5-1 and TRBJ1-5; TRBD1 is a possible D gene (5 bases). The CDR3 DNA is TGCGCCAGCAGCTTAGGGACGGACGAATATCAGCCCCAGCATTTT. Amino acid sequence: CASSLGTDEYQPQHF.